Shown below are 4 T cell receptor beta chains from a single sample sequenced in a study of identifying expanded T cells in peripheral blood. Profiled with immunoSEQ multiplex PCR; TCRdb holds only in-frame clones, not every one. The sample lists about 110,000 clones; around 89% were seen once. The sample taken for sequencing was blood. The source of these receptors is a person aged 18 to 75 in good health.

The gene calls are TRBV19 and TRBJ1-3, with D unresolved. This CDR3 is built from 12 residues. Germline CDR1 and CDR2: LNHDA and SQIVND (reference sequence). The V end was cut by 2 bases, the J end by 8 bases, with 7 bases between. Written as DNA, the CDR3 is TGTGCCAGTAGTATACGTGCTCACACCATATATTTT. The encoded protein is CASSIRAHTIYF.

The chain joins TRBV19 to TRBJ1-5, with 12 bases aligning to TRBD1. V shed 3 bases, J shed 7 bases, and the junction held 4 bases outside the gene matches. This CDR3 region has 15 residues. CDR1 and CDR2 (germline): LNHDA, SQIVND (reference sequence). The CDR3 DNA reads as TGTGCCAGTAGTATGGGGACAGGGGGCTGGCAGCCCCAGCATTTT. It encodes CASSMGTGGWQPQHF. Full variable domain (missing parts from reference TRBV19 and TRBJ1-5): DGGITQSPKYLFRKEGQNVTLSCEQNLNHDAMYWYRQDPGQGLRLIYYSQIVNDFQKGDIAEGYSVSREKKESFPLTVTSAQKNPTAFYLCASSMGTGGWQPQHFGDGTRLSIL.

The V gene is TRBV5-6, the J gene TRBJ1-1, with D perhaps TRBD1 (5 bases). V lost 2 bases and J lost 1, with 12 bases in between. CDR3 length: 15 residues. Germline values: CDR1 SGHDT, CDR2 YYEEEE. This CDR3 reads CASSLQDLRNTEAFF. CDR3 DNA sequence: TGTGCCAGCAGCTTACAGGATTTGAGGAACACTGAAGCTTTCTTT.

This CDR3 reads CARERRNTEAFF. CDR3 bases: TGTGCCAGAGAGCGGAGGAACACTGAAGCTTTCTTT. The genes are TRBV2 and TRBJ1-1; D unresolved. The CDR3 spans 12 residues. Germline V gene lookup returns CDR1 SNHLY and CDR2 FYNNEI. V was shortened by 9 bases and J by 1 base, with 9 bases between the two germline ends.